The TCR beta chain described here comes from a study of tumor and adjacent non-tumor tissue in lung cancer. CDR1 is SQVTM, CDR2 ANQGSEA, per germline. CDR3 size: 12 residues. The library came from three nested PCR rounds adapted from ARM-PCR protocols. TCRdb fed the multiplex PCR reads into MiXCR, producing one record per CDR3 protein. The sample carries more than 120,000 distinct CDR3 sequences, 60% to 70% recorded once. RNA was extracted from bulk tissue without any cell sorting. The origin of this receptor is a man aged 55 to 70 with small cell lung cancer. This chain uses TRBV29-1 with TRBJ1-2, with 7 bases fitting TRBD1. The sequenced sample was lung tumor tissue. CDR3 in DNA: TGCATCGTCTGTGGGGACAGCTATGGCTACACCTTC. It encodes CIVCGDSYGYTF.